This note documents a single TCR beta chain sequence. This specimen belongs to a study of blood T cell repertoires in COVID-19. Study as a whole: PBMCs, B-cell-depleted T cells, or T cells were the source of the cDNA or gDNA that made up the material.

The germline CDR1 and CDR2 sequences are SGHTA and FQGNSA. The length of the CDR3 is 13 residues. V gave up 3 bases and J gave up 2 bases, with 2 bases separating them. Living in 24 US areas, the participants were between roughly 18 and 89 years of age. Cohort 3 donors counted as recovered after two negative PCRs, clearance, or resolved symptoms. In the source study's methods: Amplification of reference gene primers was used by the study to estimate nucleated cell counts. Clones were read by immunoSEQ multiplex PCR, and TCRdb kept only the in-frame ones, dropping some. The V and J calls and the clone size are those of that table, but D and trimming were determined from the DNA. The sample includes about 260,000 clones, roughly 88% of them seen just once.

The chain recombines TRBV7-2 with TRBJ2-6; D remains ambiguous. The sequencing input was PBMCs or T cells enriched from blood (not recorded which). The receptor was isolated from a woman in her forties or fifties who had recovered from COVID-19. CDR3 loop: CASSFTGANVLTF. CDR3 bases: TGTGCCAGCAGCTTTACTGGGGCCAACGTCCTGACTTTC.